This passage covers 20 T cell receptor beta chains from one sample sequenced in a study of blood T cell repertoires in COVID-19 (dated by TCRdb to 2018 to 2021). The library was made by the immunoSEQ multiplex PCR assay. TCRdb carries this immuneACCESS record with in-frame sequences only. Its versions omit some clonotypes, under half of them owing to an unresolved V gene in the studies checked, with the rest unexplained. Counted in this sample were 210,000 or so clones; about four fifths of them appeared once. About 10% of the sample goes to the ten largest clones. The sample comprised peripheral blood. Source of these receptors: a woman older than 75 with acute or convalescent COVID-19.

V is TRBV5-5 and J is TRBJ1-5; the D gene is possibly TRBD1 (6 bases). Germline V CDR1 and CDR2: SGHKS, YYEKEE (reference sequence). V lost 4 bases and J lost 5, with 13 bases in between. The CDR3 extends over 14 amino acids. Written as DNA, the CDR3 is TGTGCCAGCAGCATGGACAGTTTGGATCAGCCCCAGCATTTT. Translation: CASSMDSLDQPQHF.

V and J are TRBV30 and TRBJ1-4; 7 positions agree with TRBD1. In germline, CDR1 is GTSNPN, CDR2 SVGIG (reference sequence). The CDR3 spans 14 residues. The chain's CDR3 is CAWGRGHDNEKLFF. CDR3 DNA sequence: TGTGCTTGGGGGAGGGGGCACGATAATGAAAAACTGTTTTTT.

The chain is built from TRBV3-1 (or the pseudogene TRBV3-2) and TRBJ1-4; D uncertain. Germline V gene lookup returns CDR1 LGHDT and CDR2 YNNKEL (reference sequence). V lost 4 bases and J 6 bases, leaving 9 bases between the germline ends. The CDR3 is 13 residues long. The CDR3 sequence: CASSRGADEKLFF. The CDR3 DNA is TGTGCCAGCAGCCGGGGAGCGGATGAAAAACTGTTTTTT.

The chain couples TRBV5-1 to TRBJ2-1; 10 nucleotides line up with TRBD2. This CDR3 contains 17 residues. Trimming removed 3 bases from V and 0 bases from J; junction bases left unmatched: 6. Germline CDR1 is SGHRS and CDR2 is YFSETQ. The CDR3 region has the DNA TGCGCCAGCAGCTCCCTGGCTAGCGGGAGCTCCTACAATGAGCAGTTCTTC. As protein: CASSSLASGSSYNEQFF.

This chain joins TRBV4-2 and TRBJ2-1; a possible D gene is TRBD2 (5 bases). Germline V lookup: CDR1 LGHNA, CDR2 YNFKEQ. V lost 0 bases and J lost 4, with 10 bases in between. CDR3 length: 15 residues. This CDR3 reads CASSQDGGGYNEQFF. The CDR3, as DNA: TGTGCCAGCAGCCAAGATGGAGGCGGTTACAATGAGCAGTTCTTC.

The genes are TRBV10-3 and TRBJ1-2, with D perhaps TRBD1 (5 bases). This CDR3 has 13 residues. CDR1 is ENHRY and CDR2 is SYGVKD in the germline V gene. V gave up 6 bases and J gave up 4 bases, with 12 bases separating them. The chain's CDR3 is CAIRDGTSYGYTF. For the CDR3, the DNA is TGTGCCATCAGGGACGGGACTTCCTATGGCTACACCTTC.

This chain connects TRBV14 to TRBJ1-6; D possibly corresponds to TRBD1 (5 bases). From germline, CDR1 is SGHDN and CDR2 FVKESK. V dropped 1 base and J dropped 7 bases, with 8 bases sitting between them. The length of the CDR3 is 14 residues. The CDR3 sequence is CASSQAGFNSPLHF. In DNA form, the CDR3 reads TGTGCCAGCAGCCAAGCAGGGTTCAATTCACCCCTCCACTTT.

The chain recombines TRBV6-2 or TRBV6-3 with TRBJ2-1; TRBD1 aligns across 12 bases. The J segment lost 9 bases and the V segment lost 0 bases, leaving 3 bases of the junction unmatched. This CDR3 spans 15 amino acids. Germline V gene sequence: CDR1 MNHEY, CDR2 SVGEGT. The CDR3 spells CASSYSGTGGFEQFF. The CDR3 nucleotides read TGTGCCAGCAGTTACTCCGGGACAGGGGGCTTTGAGCAGTTCTTC.

J is TRBJ2-5 and V is TRBV29-1, with D maybe TRBD2 (7 bases). Germline loops: CDR1 SQVTM, CDR2 ANQGSEA. The CDR3 runs to 13 residues. Trimming took 6 bases from V and 5 from J, leaving 16 bases between them. CDR3 loop: CSVTRGGEETQYF. CDR3 nucleotides: TGCAGCGTCACTAGGGGGGGGGAGGAGACCCAGTACTTC.

The chain employs TRBV30 and TRBJ1-1; D is perhaps TRBD1 (6 bases). The germline CDR1 and CDR2 sequences are GTSNPN and SVGIG (reference sequence). V was clipped by 3 bases and J by 8 bases, with 13 bases between them. The CDR3 is 12 amino acids. Here the CDR3 DNA reads TGTGCCTGGAGATCTTCGACAGGAGAAGCTTTCTTT. Translation gives CAWRSSTGEAFF.

As for this clone: This same CDR3 is encoded by further DNA sequences in the sample. V usage is TRBV3-1 (or the pseudogene TRBV3-2) and J usage is TRBJ1-1; D remains unclear. CDR1 LGHDT and CDR2 YNNKEL come from the germline V gene (reference sequence). CDR3 length equals 13 residues. The ends were cut back, 4 bases at V and 1 base at J, with 7 bases in the middle. DNA of the CDR3: TGTGCCAGCAGCCTGACGGGGAACACTGAAGCTTTCTTT. This gives the protein CASSLTGNTEAFF.

The chain recombines TRBV6-2 or TRBV6-3 with TRBJ1-2, with 7 nucleotides matching TRBD1. The CDR3 totals 15 residues. V shed 2 bases, J shed 6 bases, and the junction held 9 bases outside the gene matches. CDR1 is MNHEY and CDR2 is SVGEGT in the germline V gene. CDR3 sequence reads: CASSYEVRGGNGYTF. CDR3 nucleotide sequence: TGTGCCAGCAGTTACGAAGTTCGAGGGGGCAATGGCTACACCTTC.

The chain carries TRBV21-1 and TRBJ2-7; the table calls TRBD2, which could not be checked here. TRBV21-1 is designated a pseudogene. This CDR3 comprises 19 residues. The CDR3 bases are TGTGCCAGCAGCAAAGGGTGCGGCGCGCGGCTGAGAAGCTCCTACGAGCAGTACTTC. This codes for CASSKGCGARLRSSYEQYF.

This clone is a singleton in its sample. V and J are TRBV3-1 (or the pseudogene TRBV3-2) and TRBJ1-3; unclear D gene. Trimming pared 4 bases from V and 7 bases from J, leaving 8 bases between. Germline CDR1 and CDR2: LGHDT and YNNKEL (reference sequence). The CDR3 extends over 12 amino acids. CDR3 protein: CASSPSANTIYF. CDR3 DNA: TGTGCCAGCAGCCCCTCTGCGAACACCATATATTTT.

The chain uses TRBV5-4 and TRBJ2-7; TRBD2 matches 14 bases. Per germline, CDR1 SGHNT and CDR2 YYREEE (reference sequence). J lost 2 bases, V lost 4 bases, and 5 bases had no gene match. The CDR3 is 16 residues long. The chain's CDR3 is CASSAGLAGATYEQYF. CDR3 coding DNA: TGTGCCAGCAGCGCGGGACTAGCGGGAGCCACCTACGAGCAGTACTTC.

This chain links TRBV28 with TRBJ2-2, with a weak D call TRBD1 (6 bases). CDR1 MDHEN and CDR2 SYDVKM come from the germline V gene. V lost 3 bases and J lost 1, with 6 bases in between. The CDR3 is 14 residues long. The CDR3 loop is CASSLGQNTGELFF. Written as DNA, the CDR3 is TGTGCCAGCAGTTTGGGACAGAACACCGGGGAGCTGTTTTTT.

The V call is TRBV27, the J call TRBJ2-2; tentative D call: TRBD1 (6 bases). V was clipped by 6 bases and J by 0 bases, with 11 bases between them. The CDR3 covers 15 residues. Germline V lookup: CDR1 MNHEY, CDR2 SMNVEV (reference sequence). The CDR3 is CASRLQGPNTGELFF. Written as DNA, the CDR3 is TGTGCCAGCAGGCTACAGGGTCCGAACACCGGGGAGCTGTTTTTT.

The chain is built from TRBV19 and TRBJ1-2, with 9 nucleotides matching TRBD1. The CDR3 has 15 amino acids. Germline loops: CDR1 LNHDA, CDR2 SQIVND (reference sequence). With 3 bases clipped from V and 7 bases from J, the junction kept 9 bases outside the gene matches. The CDR3 sequence: CASSMSGNRGPGYTF. DNA of the CDR3: TGTGCCAGTAGTATGTCGGGCAACAGGGGGCCTGGCTACACCTTC.

The chain carries TRBV4-2 and TRBJ2-1; 7 nucleotides line up with TRBD2. The CDR3 has 15 residues. V shed 3 bases and J 6 bases; nucleotides not matched to a gene: 8. CDR1 is LGHNA and CDR2 is YNFKEQ in the germline V gene. The CDR3 is CASSHPGEGPNEQFF. CDR3 in DNA: TGTGCCAGCAGCCATCCCGGGGAGGGCCCCAATGAGCAGTTCTTC.

In its sample, this clone was seen a few times. The chain recombines TRBV13 with TRBJ1-1; TRBD1 aligns across 9 bases. Trimming took 5 bases from V and 1 from J; bases not matched to a gene: 11. The germline V gene has CDR1 PRHDT and CDR2 FYEKMQ (reference sequence). The CDR3 covers 17 residues. DNA for the CDR3: TGTGCCAGCAGCGGAACAGGGGGCGGTGGCGGGAACACTGAAGCTTTCTTT. It specifies CASSGTGGGGGNTEAFF.